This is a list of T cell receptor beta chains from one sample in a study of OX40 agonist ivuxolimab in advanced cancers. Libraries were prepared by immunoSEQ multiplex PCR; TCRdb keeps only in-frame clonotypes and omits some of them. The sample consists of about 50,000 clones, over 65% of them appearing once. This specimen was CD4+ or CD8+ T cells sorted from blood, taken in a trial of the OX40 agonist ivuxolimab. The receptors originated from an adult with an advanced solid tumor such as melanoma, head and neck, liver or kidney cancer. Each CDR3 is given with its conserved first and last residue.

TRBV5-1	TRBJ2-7	CASSRDSLYEQYF
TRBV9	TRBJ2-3	CASSVETLAGAYTDTQYF
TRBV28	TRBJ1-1	CASIRLMNTEAFF
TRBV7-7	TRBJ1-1	CASSLWQGTEAFF
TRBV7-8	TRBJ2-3	CASSSYLFRGADTQYF
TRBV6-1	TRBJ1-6	CASSEEAHNSPLHF
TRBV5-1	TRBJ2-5	CASSRTLTSGAVGETQYF
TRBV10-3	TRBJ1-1	CAIRDRRDTEAFF
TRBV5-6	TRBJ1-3	CASSLFGEGASGNTIYF
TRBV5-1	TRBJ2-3	CASSLGAGEKDTQYF
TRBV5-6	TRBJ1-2	CASSPSWTGNYGYTF
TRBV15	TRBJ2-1	CATSRDMTRNNEQFF
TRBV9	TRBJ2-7	CASSVTSGGRIGEQYF
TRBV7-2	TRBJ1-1	CASSSKQGNTEAFF
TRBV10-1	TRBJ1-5	CASSGGNQPQHF
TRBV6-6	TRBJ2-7	CASSYRVSSYEQYF
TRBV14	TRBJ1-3	CASSRSSGNTIYF